The following is a TCR beta chain sequence with its context. The method was immunoSEQ multiplex PCR; TCRdb's version includes in-frame clones alone and lacks a portion of them. In the table there are some 630,000 clones, around 96% of which are singletons. These data come from a study of shared clonotypes between healthy human individuals. Selected positively for CCR7 and CD45RO-negative, naive CD8 cells excluded terminally differentiated effector memory CD45RA+ cells. The CDR3 has 15 amino acids. With 3 bases clipped from V and 5 bases from J, the junction kept 10 bases outside the gene matches. Looked up from germline, CDR1 is SGHDT and CDR2 is YYEEEE.

The receptor was derived from a woman aged 30 to 39 in good health. The sequenced sample was naive CD8+ T cells sorted from blood. The chain joins TRBV5-6 to TRBJ2-5; 7 nucleotides match TRBD2. The CDR3, as DNA: TGTGCCAGCAGCTCCTGGGCGGGAGAAGGGGAGACCCAGTACTTC. Protein: CASSSWAGEGETQYF.